The source of this T cell receptor beta chain is a study of blood T cell repertoires in COVID-19. The overall study: There were acute and convalescent COVID-19 samples, and they came from the United States, Italy and Spain.

Per the original data handling: The assay estimated nucleated cells by amplifying reference gene primers. TCRdb's copy holds only in-frame clones and misses some; the assay was immunoSEQ multiplex PCR. Clonal size and the V and J genes are those of that table, whereas D and trimming came from the DNA. The sample has approximately 170,000 clones, around 90% seen once. Patients at the Seattle site were enrolled during active infection and followed longitudinally. The source material was peripheral blood. This sequence was found in an elderly woman with COVID-19, enrolled during active disease.

Here the CDR3 reads CASSRGQYEQYF. Here the CDR3 DNA reads TGTGCCAGCAGTAGGGGCCAGTACGAGCAGTACTTC. The chain has TRBV6-5 and TRBJ2-7; maybe TRBD1 (5 bases). V lost 5 bases to trimming and J lost 4 bases, with 9 bases between them. Germline CDR1 reads MNHEY; CDR2 reads SVGAGI. The CDR3 has 12 residues.